The next 31 T cell receptor beta chains were all read from a single sample in a study of control samples from healthy donors and cancer patients. Clones were read by immunoSEQ multiplex PCR, and TCRdb kept only the in-frame ones, dropping some. The sample contains roughly 120,000 clones, just over 90% of which appear only once. What was sequenced was blood. These receptors all stem from a woman between 18 and 29 years old in good health.

The V gene is TRBV7-6, the J gene TRBJ2-5; TRBD2 matches 8 bases. The CDR3 is 18 residues long. With V trimmed by 5 bases and J by 5 bases, 19 bases remained unmatched. CDR1 and CDR2 from the germline V gene are SGHVS and FNYEAQ. The CDR3 sequence: CASSPIFPGLAGGETQYF. The CDR3 DNA reads TGTGCCAGCAGCCCAATTTTTCCTGGGCTAGCGGGTGGGGAGACCCAGTACTTC.

The V call is TRBV3-1 (or the pseudogene TRBV3-2), the J call TRBJ2-1; maybe TRBD2 (5 bases). The ends were cut back, 2 bases at V and 10 bases at J, with 9 bases in the middle. The CDR3 consists of 12 residues. Germline CDR1 reads LGHDT; CDR2 reads YNNKEL (reference sequence). The CDR3 reads CASSQRGREQFF. In nucleotides, the CDR3 is TGTGCCAGCAGCCAAAGAGGGCGAGAGCAGTTCTTC.

This clone was recorded only once. V gene TRBV7-2 combines with J gene TRBJ2-1; D uncertain. The germline V gene encodes CDR1 SGHTA and CDR2 FQGNSA. The CDR3 totals 17 residues. The V and J ends lost 5 bases and 0 bases respectively, with 17 bases between them. CDR3 in amino acids: CASSAGPGRNSYNEQFF. The DNA of the CDR3 is TGTGCCAGCAGCGCAGGACCAGGACGGAACTCCTACAATGAGCAGTTCTTC.

This chain uses TRBV4-3 with TRBJ2-7, with TRBD2 as a possible D gene (5 bases). Germline-derived CDR1 and CDR2 are LGHNA and YSLEER. Trimming took 0 bases from V and 3 from J, leaving 6 bases between them. The CDR3 runs 13 residues. The CDR3 bases are TGCGCCAGCAGCCAAGAACTAGTCTACGAGCAGTACTTC. Protein product: CASSQELVYEQYF.

The CDR3 sequence: CASRVTGRRNTGELFF. DNA for the CDR3: TGTGCCAGTAGGGTGACAGGGCGACGGAACACCGGGGAGCTGTTTTTT. The chain has TRBV19 and TRBJ2-2; 7 positions agree with TRBD1. J was trimmed by 1 base and V by 6 bases; bases with no gene match: 8. CDR1 LNHDA and CDR2 SQIVND come from the germline V gene (reference sequence). The CDR3 totals 16 residues.

The chain is built from TRBV11-2 and TRBJ1-1, with D perhaps TRBD1 (5 bases). Trimming removed 3 bases from V and 3 bases from J, with 14 bases in between. The CDR3 length is 15 residues. Germline V lookup: CDR1 SGHAT, CDR2 FQNNGV. Written as DNA, the CDR3 is TGTGCCAGCAGCTTTTACGGCGGAGGGGACACTGAAGCTTTCTTT. Encoded protein: CASSFYGGGDTEAFF.

The V gene is TRBV6-1, the J gene TRBJ1-1; TRBD1 matches 9 bases. The CDR3 runs 15 residues. The germline gives CDR1 MNHNS, CDR2 SASEGT. Trimming removed 6 bases from V and 1 base from J; junction bases left unmatched: 6. This CDR3 reads CASRTNRGPNTEAFF. The CDR3 DNA follows: TGTGCCAGCAGGACCAACAGGGGGCCGAACACTGAAGCTTTCTTT.

As DNA, the CDR3 is TGTGCCAGCAATCGACCGGCCCGTGGGAGTTACGAGCAGTACTTC. This encodes CASNRPARGSYEQYF. This chain uses TRBV28 with TRBJ2-7; TRBD2 is a possible D gene (5 bases). The germline CDR1 and CDR2 sequences are MDHEN and SYDVKM. The CDR3 runs to 15 residues. V lost 7 bases and J 4 bases, leaving 20 bases between the germline ends.

This chain uses TRBV6-7 with TRBJ2-1; 9 positions agree with TRBD1. TRBV6-7 is flagged as an ORF with uncertain function. With 1 base clipped from V and 3 bases from J, the junction kept 10 bases outside the gene matches. The CDR3 totals 18 residues. Here the CDR3 reads CASSYWDRVGADYNEQFF. The CDR3 bases are TGTGCCAGCAGTTACTGGGACAGGGTTGGAGCCGACTACAATGAGCAGTTCTTC.

V gene TRBV24-1 combines with J gene TRBJ1-1, with unresolved D. The CDR3 totals 11 residues. Germline V lookup: CDR1 KGHDR, CDR2 SFDVKD. V was pared by 3 bases and J by 8 bases, with 6 bases between. For the CDR3, the DNA is TGTGCCACCAGTGATAGACGGGAAGCTTTCTTT. Its protein is CATSDRREAFF.

The V gene is TRBV7-9, the J gene TRBJ1-6; TRBD1 might be the D (6 bases). The CDR3 totals 16 residues. V gave up 3 bases and J gave up 7 bases, with 16 bases separating them. Germline V gene data show CDR1 as SEHNR and CDR2 as FQNEAQ (reference sequence). As DNA, the CDR3 is TGTGCCAGCAGCTTGAGGGGGAGTGTGTTGAATTCACCCCTCCACTTT. Residues: CASSLRGSVLNSPLHF. The variable domain in full, completed from reference TRBV7-9 and TRBJ1-6, reads DTGVSQNPRHKITKRGQNVTFRCDPISEHNRLYWYRQTLGQGPEFLTYFQNEAQLEKSRLLSDRFSAERPKGSFSTLEIQRTEQGDSAMYLCASSLRGSVLNSPLHFGNGTRLTVT.

The chain has TRBV28 and TRBJ2-1; no definite D call. From germline, CDR1 is MDHEN and CDR2 SYDVKM. The CDR3 covers 13 residues. Trimming pared 5 bases from V and 4 bases from J, leaving 9 bases between. The CDR3 sequence: CASSPPPYNEQFF. CDR3 nucleotides: TGTGCCAGCAGTCCTCCCCCATACAATGAGCAGTTCTTC.

CDR3: CASSLTGRIDEQYF. CDR3 in DNA: TGTGCCAGCAGCCTCACAGGGAGGATCGACGAGCAGTACTTC. The chain combines TRBV7-8 with TRBJ2-7, with D possibly being TRBD1 or TRBD2 (6 bases each). With 5 bases removed from V and 5 bases from J, the gap between germline ends came to 16 bases. Looked up from germline, CDR1 is SGHVS and CDR2 is FQNEAQ. The CDR3 has 14 residues.

V usage is TRBV19 and J usage is TRBJ1-1, with a possible D match to TRBD1 (5 bases). Germline V gene lookup returns CDR1 LNHDA and CDR2 SQIVND (reference sequence). The CDR3 contains 16 residues. V lost 0 bases to trimming and J lost 11 bases, with 22 bases between them. In DNA form, the CDR3 reads TGTGCCAGTAGTATAGATCGACGGGGGGTTGCTTTGGGGGCTTTCTTT. It translates to CASSIDRRGVALGAFF.

The chain links TRBV9 to TRBJ1-1, with D hard to call. The V and J ends lost 0 bases and 2 bases respectively, with 5 bases between them. The CDR3 length is 13 residues. The germline V gene has CDR1 SGDLS and CDR2 YYNGEE. CDR3 DNA: TGTGCCAGCAGCGTAGGGATAAACACTGAAGCTTTCTTT. Its translation is CASSVGINTEAFF.

V and J are TRBV7-2 and TRBJ1-1, with TRBD1 matching over 7 bases. CDR1 is SGHTA, CDR2 FQGNSA, per germline. V trimming: 6 bases; J trimming: 0 bases; junction bases outside the gene matches: 10. The CDR3 length is 16 residues. The CDR3 reads CASRTQGILMNTEAFF. CDR3 DNA: TGTGCCAGCAGAACACAGGGGATTCTCATGAACACTGAAGCTTTCTTT. The entire variable domain, with the rest obtained from reference TRBV7-2 and TRBJ1-1, is as follows: GAGVSQSPSNKVTEKGKDVELRCDPISGHTALYWYRQSLGQGLEFLIYFQGNSAPDKSGLPSDRFSAERTGGSVSTLTIQRTQQEDSAVYLCASRTQGILMNTEAFFGQGTRLTVV.

The chain links TRBV6-1 to TRBJ1-1, with TRBD1 identical over 7 bases. Germline V gene sequence: CDR1 MNHNS, CDR2 SASEGT. Germline trimming cut 3 bases from V and 5 bases from J; bases unmatched to any gene: 12. The CDR3 is 16 residues long. The CDR3 sequence is CASSEPVRGVRTEAFF. In DNA, the CDR3 is TGTGCCAGCAGTGAGCCTGTCAGGGGGGTAAGGACTGAAGCTTTCTTT.

This clone was counted only a few times. The gene calls are TRBV7-2 and TRBJ2-2; D not certain. V was pared by 1 base and J by 6 bases, with 15 bases between. Per the germline V gene, CDR1 is SGHTA and CDR2 is FQGNSA. The CDR3 is 16 residues long. In nucleotides, the CDR3 is TGTGCCAGCAGCTTAGAGGGCATTTTGGCACCCGGGGAGCTGTTTTTT. Its protein product is CASSLEGILAPGELFF.

The chain's CDR3 is CASSSFSETYNEQFF. The CDR3 coding sequence is TGTGCCAGCAGTTCTTTTAGCGAAACATACAATGAGCAGTTCTTC. V and J are TRBV28 and TRBJ2-1; D perhaps matches TRBD2 (5 bases). V lost 4 bases and J 4 bases, leaving 14 bases between the germline ends. Per the germline V gene, CDR1 is MDHEN and CDR2 is SYDVKM. The CDR3 extends over 15 amino acids.

This chain joins TRBV7-6 and TRBJ2-2; perhaps D is TRBD1 or TRBD2 (5 bases each). Between the trimmed V and J ends, which lost 5 bases and 1 base, there was a span of 14 bases. The CDR3 is 16 amino acids. Per the germline V gene, CDR1 is SGHVS and CDR2 is FNYEAQ. The CDR3 region is CASSPVGPLNTGELFF. CDR3 sequence (DNA): TGTGCCAGCAGCCCGGTGGGACCTCTGAACACCGGGGAGCTGTTTTTT.

The chain uses TRBV7-3 and TRBJ2-3; D gene unclear. Germline CDR1 and CDR2: SGHTA and FQGTGA. The CDR3 sequence is 15 residues long. V shed 5 bases and J shed 2 bases, with 14 bases lying between them. Written as DNA, the CDR3 is TGTGCCAGCAGCCCGCGAGGAGCAAACACAGATACGCAGTATTTT. It translates to CASSPRGANTDTQYF. Based on the CDR3 plus reference TRBV7-3 and TRBJ2-3, the full variable domain is GAGVSQTPSNKVTEKGKYVELRCDPISGHTALYWYRQSLGQGPEFLIYFQGTGAADDSGLPNDRFFAVRPEGSVSTLKIQRTERGDSAVYLCASSPRGANTDTQYFGPGTRLTVL.

This rearrangement joins TRBV7-2 to TRBJ1-2; TRBD1 is a possible D gene (5 bases). V was cut by 7 bases and J by 8 bases, with 26 bases left in between. The CDR3 loop spans 16 amino acids. Looked up from germline, CDR1 is SGHTA and CDR2 is FQGNSA. CDR3 in DNA: TGTGCCAGCACCCCCGTCCCAGGGTCTCGCTTTGGGGGCTACACCTTC. Its protein product is CASTPVPGSRFGGYTF.

The V call is TRBV9, the J call TRBJ1-6; no clear D gene. This CDR3 contains 15 residues. CDR1 is SGDLS and CDR2 is YYNGEE in the germline V gene. Trimming took off 1 base at V and 5 bases at J, with 10 bases between the two ends. In DNA form, the CDR3 reads TGTGCCAGCAGCGTAACGGGCCTAGATAATTCACCCCTCCACTTT. Translating gives CASSVTGLDNSPLHF.

The chain links TRBV7-9 to TRBJ2-2; the match to TRBD2 covers 13 bases. The germline V gene has CDR1 SEHNR and CDR2 FQNEAQ (reference sequence). The CDR3 spans 17 residues. The ends lost 5 bases at V and 8 bases at J; junction bases unmatched: 11. The CDR3 DNA reads TGTGCCAGCAGCCCACCTCCGGGACTAGCGGGATGGGGGGAGCTGTTTTTT. Protein: CASSPPPGLAGWGELFF.

The V gene is TRBV7-2, the J gene TRBJ2-2, with 10 positions matching TRBD2. V gave up 2 bases and J gave up 4 bases; unmatched junction bases: 4. This CDR3 contains 16 residues. Germline CDR1 reads SGHTA; CDR2 reads FQGNSA. The CDR3 DNA follows: TGTGCCAGCAGCTTAATGGCTAGCGGGAGCACCGGGGAGCTGTTTTTT. As protein: CASSLMASGSTGELFF.

The chain joins TRBV9 to TRBJ1-6; D call uncertain. Deletions cut 2 bases from V and 0 bases from J, with 3 bases between. The CDR3 is 14 residues long. Looked up from germline, CDR1 is SGDLS and CDR2 is YYNGEE. The CDR3 reads CASSVSSYNSPLHF. DNA of the CDR3: TGTGCCAGCAGCGTCAGCTCCTATAATTCACCCCTCCACTTT. Variable domain in full (rest from reference TRBV9 and TRBJ1-6): DSGVTQTPKHLITATGQRVTLRCSPRSGDLSVYWYQQSLDQGLQFLIQYYNGEERAKGNILERFSAQQFPDLHSELNLSSLELGDSALYFCASSVSSYNSPLHFGNGTRLTVT.

The chain uses TRBV4-1 and TRBJ2-3; D is perhaps TRBD1 (5 bases). The V gene lost 1 base and the J gene lost 5 bases, with 10 bases spanning the gap. This CDR3 is built from 14 residues. In germline, CDR1 is MGHRA, CDR2 YSYEKL. The CDR3 DNA sequence: TGCGCCAGCAGCCAAGCGGCACAGGTAGATACGCAGTATTTT. Its protein is CASSQAAQVDTQYF.

This clone was recorded once. This chain joins TRBV3-1 (or the pseudogene TRBV3-2) and TRBJ1-5; 9 nucleotides match TRBD1. V lost 5 bases, J lost 5 bases, and 7 bases stayed unmatched. Germline V lookup: CDR1 LGHDT, CDR2 YNNKEL (reference sequence). This CDR3 has 15 residues. DNA for the CDR3: TGTGCCAGCAGCGCCGAGACAGGGGGTGATCAGCCCCAGCATTTT. Translation gives CASSAETGGDQPQHF.

This chain connects TRBV4-3 to TRBJ2-7; D perhaps matches TRBD1 (6 bases). Between the trimmed V and J ends, which lost 1 base and 3 bases, there was a span of 10 bases. Germline CDR1 is LGHNA and CDR2 is YSLEER. CDR3 length: 14 residues. CDR3 loop: CASSQAPTGYEQYF. CDR3 DNA sequence: TGCGCCAGCAGCCAAGCCCCGACAGGCTACGAGCAGTACTTC.

The chain couples TRBV6-1 to TRBJ2-2; no clear D. Per germline, CDR1 MNHNS and CDR2 SASEGT. The CDR3 length is 13 residues. Trimming stripped 3 bases from V and 7 bases from J, with 9 bases between. The CDR3 DNA reads TGTGCCAGCAGTGAGCAACAGTTCGGGGAGCTGTTTTTT. It encodes CASSEQQFGELFF.

Of note for this clone: The same CDR3 also results from other DNA sequences found in this sample. The chain recombines TRBV18 with TRBJ2-5, with 7 bases fitting TRBD1. With 5 bases clipped from V and 5 bases from J, the junction kept 8 bases outside the gene matches. This CDR3 is built from 14 residues. Germline assignment: CDR1 KGHSH and CDR2 LQKENI. For the CDR3, the DNA is TGTGCCAGCTCAAGGAGACAGGGACAGGAGACCCAGTACTTC. Translated: CASSRRQGQETQYF.